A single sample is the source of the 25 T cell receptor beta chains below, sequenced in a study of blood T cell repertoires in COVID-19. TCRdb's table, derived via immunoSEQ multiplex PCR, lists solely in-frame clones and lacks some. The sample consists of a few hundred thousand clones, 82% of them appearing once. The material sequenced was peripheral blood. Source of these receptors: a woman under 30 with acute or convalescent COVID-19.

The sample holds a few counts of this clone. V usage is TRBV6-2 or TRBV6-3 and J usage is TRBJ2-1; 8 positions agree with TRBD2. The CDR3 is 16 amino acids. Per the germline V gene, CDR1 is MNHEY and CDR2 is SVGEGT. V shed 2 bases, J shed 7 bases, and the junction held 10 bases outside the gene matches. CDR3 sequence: CASSYRATGGPNEQFF. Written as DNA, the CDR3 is TGTGCCAGCAGTTACCGGGCTACGGGAGGGCCAAATGAGCAGTTCTTC.

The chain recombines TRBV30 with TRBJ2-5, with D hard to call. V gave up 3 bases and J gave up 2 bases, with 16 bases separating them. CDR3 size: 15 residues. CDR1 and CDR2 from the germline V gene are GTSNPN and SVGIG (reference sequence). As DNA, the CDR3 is TGTGCCTGGAGGGCGGCCCGACTGAGACAAGAGACCCAGTACTTC. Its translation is CAWRAARLRQETQYF.

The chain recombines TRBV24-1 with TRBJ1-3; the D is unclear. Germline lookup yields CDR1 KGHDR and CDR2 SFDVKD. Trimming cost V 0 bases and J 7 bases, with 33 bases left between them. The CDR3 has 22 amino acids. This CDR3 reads CATSDLGRSGSPITPLGNTIYF. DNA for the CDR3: TGTGCCACCAGTGATTTGGGAAGAAGCGGCAGTCCCATAACTCCCCTCGGGAACACCATATATTTT.

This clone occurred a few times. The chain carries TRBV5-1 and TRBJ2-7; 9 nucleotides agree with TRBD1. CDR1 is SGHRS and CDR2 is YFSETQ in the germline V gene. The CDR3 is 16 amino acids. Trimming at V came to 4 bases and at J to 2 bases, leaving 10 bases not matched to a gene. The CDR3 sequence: CASSPLPGQGTYEQYF. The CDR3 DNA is TGCGCCAGCAGCCCCCTACCGGGACAGGGAACCTACGAGCAGTACTTC.

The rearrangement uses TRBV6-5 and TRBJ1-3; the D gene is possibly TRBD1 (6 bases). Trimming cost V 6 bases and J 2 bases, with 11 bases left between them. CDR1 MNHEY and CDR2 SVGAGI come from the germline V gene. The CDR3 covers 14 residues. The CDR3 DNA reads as TGTGCCAGCAGAAAGGACAGTGCTGGAAACACCATATATTTT. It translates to CASRKDSAGNTIYF.

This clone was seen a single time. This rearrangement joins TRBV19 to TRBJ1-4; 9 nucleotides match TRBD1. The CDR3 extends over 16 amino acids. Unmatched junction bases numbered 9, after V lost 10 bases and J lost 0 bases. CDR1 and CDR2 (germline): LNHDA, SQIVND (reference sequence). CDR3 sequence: CATKDRGGATNEKLFF. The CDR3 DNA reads TGTGCCACCAAGGACAGGGGCGGTGCAACTAATGAAAAACTGTTTTTT.

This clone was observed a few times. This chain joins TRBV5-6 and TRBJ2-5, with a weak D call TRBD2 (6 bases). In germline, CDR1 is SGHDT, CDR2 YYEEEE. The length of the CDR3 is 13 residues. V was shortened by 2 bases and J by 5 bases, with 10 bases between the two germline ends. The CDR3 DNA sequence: TGTGCCAGCAGCTTCGGGGGTGGGGAGACCCAGTACTTC. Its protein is CASSFGGGETQYF.

The CDR3 reads CASSYSSVYGYTF. In DNA, the CDR3 is TGTGCCAGCAGTTACTCGTCTGTCTATGGCTACACCTTC. This chain uses TRBV6-5 with TRBJ1-2; D is unresolved. Germline values: CDR1 MNHEY, CDR2 SVGAGI. V was pared by 0 bases and J by 4 bases, with 6 bases between. The CDR3 length is 13 residues.

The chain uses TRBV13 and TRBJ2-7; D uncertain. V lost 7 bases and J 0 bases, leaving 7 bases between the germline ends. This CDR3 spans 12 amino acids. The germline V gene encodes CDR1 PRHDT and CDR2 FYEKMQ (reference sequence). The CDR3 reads CASTSGSYEQYF. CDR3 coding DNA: TGTGCCAGCACCTCCGGCTCCTACGAGCAGTACTTC.

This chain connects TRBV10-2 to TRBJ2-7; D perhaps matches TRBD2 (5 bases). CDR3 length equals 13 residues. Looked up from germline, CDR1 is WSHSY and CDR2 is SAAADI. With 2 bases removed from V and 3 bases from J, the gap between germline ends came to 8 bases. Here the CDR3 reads CASSETSIYEQYF. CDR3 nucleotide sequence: TGCGCCAGCAGTGAGACTAGTATCTACGAGCAGTACTTC.

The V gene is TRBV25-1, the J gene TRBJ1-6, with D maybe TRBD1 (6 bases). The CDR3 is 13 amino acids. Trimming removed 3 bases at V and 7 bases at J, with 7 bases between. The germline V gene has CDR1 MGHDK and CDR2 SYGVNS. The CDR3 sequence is CASSEQGNSPLHF. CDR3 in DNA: TGTGCCAGCAGTGAGCAGGGGAATTCACCCCTCCACTTT.

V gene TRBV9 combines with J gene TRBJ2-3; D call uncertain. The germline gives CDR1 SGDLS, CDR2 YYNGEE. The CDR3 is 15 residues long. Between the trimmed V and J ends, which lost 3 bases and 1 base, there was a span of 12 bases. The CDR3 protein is CASSGPERGTDTQYF. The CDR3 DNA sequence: TGTGCCAGCAGCGGACCCGAGCGCGGCACAGATACGCAGTATTTT.

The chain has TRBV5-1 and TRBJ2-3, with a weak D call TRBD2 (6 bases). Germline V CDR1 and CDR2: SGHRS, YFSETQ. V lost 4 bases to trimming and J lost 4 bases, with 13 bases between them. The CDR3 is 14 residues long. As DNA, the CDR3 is TGCGCCAGCAGCAGGACGGGAGTTCCAGATACGCAGTATTTT. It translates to CASSRTGVPDTQYF. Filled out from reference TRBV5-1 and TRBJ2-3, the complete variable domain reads KAGVTQTPRYLIKTRGQQVTLSCSPISGHRSVSWYQQTPGQGLQFLFEYFSETQRNKGNFPGRFSGRQFSNSRSEMNVSTLELGDSALYLCASSRTGVPDTQYFGPGTRLTVL.

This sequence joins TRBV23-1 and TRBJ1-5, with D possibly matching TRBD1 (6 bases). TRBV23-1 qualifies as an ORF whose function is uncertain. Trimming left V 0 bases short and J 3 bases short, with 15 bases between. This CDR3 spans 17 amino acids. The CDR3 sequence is CASSQSRAGVDNQPQHF. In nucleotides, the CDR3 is TGCGCCAGCAGTCAATCGCGGGCAGGGGTGGACAATCAGCCCCAGCATTTT.

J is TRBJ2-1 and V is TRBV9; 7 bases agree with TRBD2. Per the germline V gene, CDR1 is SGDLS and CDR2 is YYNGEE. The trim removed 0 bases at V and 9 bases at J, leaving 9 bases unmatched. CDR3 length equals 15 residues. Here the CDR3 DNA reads TGTGCCAGCAGCGTAGGGAGCCAAGGGGAGGGTGAGCAGTTCTTC. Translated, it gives CASSVGSQGEGEQFF.

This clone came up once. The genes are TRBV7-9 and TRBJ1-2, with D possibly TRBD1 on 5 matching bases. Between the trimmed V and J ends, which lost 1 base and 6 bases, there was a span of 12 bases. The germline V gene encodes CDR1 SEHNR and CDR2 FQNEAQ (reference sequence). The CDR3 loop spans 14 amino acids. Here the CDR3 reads CASSLVFREDGYTF. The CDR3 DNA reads TGTGCCAGCAGCTTAGTATTCAGGGAGGATGGCTACACCTTC.

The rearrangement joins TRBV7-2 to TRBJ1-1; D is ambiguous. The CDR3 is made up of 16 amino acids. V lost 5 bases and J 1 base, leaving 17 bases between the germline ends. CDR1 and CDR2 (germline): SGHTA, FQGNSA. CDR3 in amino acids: CASSARFGSGNTEAFF. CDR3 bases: TGTGCCAGCAGCGCTAGATTTGGTTCCGGGAACACTGAAGCTTTCTTT.

CDR3 sequence: CASSPSRTGQVNTEAFF. The CDR3 coding sequence is TGCGCCAGCAGCCCGAGCCGGACAGGGCAGGTGAACACTGAAGCTTTCTTT. The rearrangement uses TRBV4-3 and TRBJ1-1; 8 bases are a match to TRBD1. The CDR3 runs to 17 residues. V was clipped by 4 bases and J by 0 bases; unmatched bases: 10. Germline V gene sequence: CDR1 LGHNA, CDR2 YSLEER.

The CDR3 DNA reads TGTGCCAGCAGCCTGGACAGTCTCCATGGCTACACCTTC. It yields the protein CASSLDSLHGYTF. The chain recombines TRBV12-3 or TRBV12-4 with TRBJ1-2; D perhaps matches TRBD1 (6 bases). This CDR3 has 13 amino acids. V was clipped by 6 bases and J by 6 bases, with 14 bases between them.

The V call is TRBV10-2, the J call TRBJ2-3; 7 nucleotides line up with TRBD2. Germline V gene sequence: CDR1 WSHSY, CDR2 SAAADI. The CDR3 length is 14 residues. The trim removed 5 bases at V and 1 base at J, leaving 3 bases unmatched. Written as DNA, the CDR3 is TGCGCCAGCAGTAGACTAGCCGGCACAGATACGCAGTATTTT. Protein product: CASSRLAGTDTQYF.

The CDR3 DNA is TGCGCCAGCAGCTTGACAGCGCGCGGAGGCCAGAGCAGCACAGATACGCAGTATTTT. This gives the protein CASSLTARGGQSSTDTQYF. This chain uses TRBV5-1 with TRBJ2-3; TRBD2 might be the D (5 bases). The CDR3 totals 19 residues. Trimming took 1 base from V and 0 from J, leaving 21 bases between them. Germline assignment: CDR1 SGHRS and CDR2 YFSETQ.

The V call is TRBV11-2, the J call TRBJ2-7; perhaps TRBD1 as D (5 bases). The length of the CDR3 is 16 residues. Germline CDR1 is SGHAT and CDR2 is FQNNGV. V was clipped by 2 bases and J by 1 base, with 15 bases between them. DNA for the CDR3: TGTGCCAGCAGCTTATTGGGGCAGGGCGGTTCCTACGAGCAGTACTTC. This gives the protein CASSLLGQGGSYEQYF.

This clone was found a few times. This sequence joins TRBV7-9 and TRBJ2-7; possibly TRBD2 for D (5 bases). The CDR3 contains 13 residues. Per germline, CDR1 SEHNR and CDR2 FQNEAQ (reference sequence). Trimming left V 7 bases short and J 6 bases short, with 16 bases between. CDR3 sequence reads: CASTTGGSREQYF. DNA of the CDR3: TGTGCCAGCACCACTGGTGGGAGTCGCGAGCAGTACTTC.

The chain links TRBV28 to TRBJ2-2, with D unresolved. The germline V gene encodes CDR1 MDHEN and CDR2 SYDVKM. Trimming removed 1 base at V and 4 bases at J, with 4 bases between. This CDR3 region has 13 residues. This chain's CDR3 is CASSLYGTGELFF. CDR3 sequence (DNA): TGTGCCAGCAGTTTATACGGCACCGGGGAGCTGTTTTTT.

The CDR3 sequence is CASSLERLAGITDTQYF. CDR3 in DNA: TGTGCCAGCAGCTTAGAGCGGCTAGCGGGTATCACAGATACGCAGTATTTT. The chain is built from TRBV7-2 and TRBJ2-3, with TRBD2 matching over 8 bases. Germline values: CDR1 SGHTA, CDR2 FQGNSA. CDR3 size: 17 residues. V was clipped by 1 base and J by 2 bases; unmatched bases: 8.